This entry lists 2 T cell receptor beta chains sequenced from one sample in a study of OX40 agonist ivuxolimab in advanced cancers. Generated by immunoSEQ multiplex PCR, the TCRdb table keeps only in-frame clones and is missing some. The sample yields about 80,000 clones, about 90% seen once. Specimen: CD4+ or CD8+ T cells sorted from blood, collected in a trial of the OX40 agonist ivuxolimab. The source is an adult with an advanced solid tumor such as melanoma, head and neck, liver or kidney cancer.

This chain links TRBV5-3 with TRBJ1-2, with D possibly being TRBD1 (5 bases). TRBV5-3 is assigned to the ORF class and has an uncertain function. V shed 0 bases and J shed 10 bases, with 16 bases lying between them. This CDR3 has 14 amino acids. The CDR3 DNA follows: TGTGCCAGAAGCTTGGACAGGACGATTTTCGACTACACCTTC. Translated, it gives CARSLDRTIFDYTF.

This clone was seen once. CDR3 protein: CASMKRGLNYGYTF. The CDR3 bases are TGTGCCAGTATGAAGAGAGGGTTGAACTATGGCTACACCTTC. The chain employs TRBV19 and TRBJ1-2; D is unclear. The CDR3 has 14 amino acids. The germline gives CDR1 LNHDA, CDR2 SQIVND (reference sequence). V was trimmed by 7 bases and J by 2 bases, leaving 14 bases between them.